One sample yielded the 25 T cell receptor beta chains listed below, sequenced in a study of cytomegalovirus exposure and HLA in healthy donors. A multiplex PCR was run with 60 Vbeta primers and 13 Jbeta primers. Clones were read by immunoSEQ multiplex PCR, and TCRdb kept only the in-frame ones, dropping some. The table lists over 150,000 clones, less than 80% of them singletons, with around 1.9% in the top ten. The sequenced material came from PBMCs. These receptors all stem from a man aged 40-55 years in good health and CMV-seronegative.

This clone showed up just a few times. The chain has TRBV19 and TRBJ1-1; D unclear. The CDR3 consists of 13 residues. The V gene lost 3 bases and the J gene lost 9 bases, with 14 bases spanning the gap. Germline V gene lookup returns CDR1 LNHDA and CDR2 SQIVND (reference sequence). As DNA, the CDR3 is TGTGCCAGTAGTATCGGTGACAAGTATCAAGCTTTCTTT. This translates into CASSIGDKYQAFF. Variable domain in full (rest from reference TRBV19 and TRBJ1-1): DGGITQSPKYLFRKEGQNVTLSCEQNLNHDAMYWYRQDPGQGLRLIYYSQIVNDFQKGDIAEGYSVSREKKESFPLTVTSAQKNPTAFYLCASSIGDKYQAFFGQGTRLTVV.

This clone showed up just once. This rearrangement joins TRBV27 to TRBJ2-7; TRBD1 agrees at 10 bases. The CDR3 is made up of 16 amino acids. V lost 6 bases to trimming and J lost 7 bases; unmatched junction nucleotides: 15. Germline CDR1 and CDR2: MNHEY and SMNVEV (reference sequence). The CDR3 loop reads CASRSNLRDRGREQYF. DNA for the CDR3: TGTGCCAGCAGGTCAAATCTCCGGGACAGGGGCCGGGAGCAGTACTTC.

The chain employs TRBV30 and TRBJ2-7; weak D call: TRBD1 (6 bases). Trimming shortened V by 3 bases and J by 5 bases, and 8 bases separated the two germline ends. From germline, CDR1 is GTSNPN and CDR2 SVGIG (reference sequence). The CDR3 extends over 11 amino acids. The CDR3 DNA reads TGTGCCTGGAGGGACAGTAACGAGCAGTACTTC. It yields the protein CAWRDSNEQYF.

V is TRBV28 and J is TRBJ1-4, with D unclear. CDR3 size: 12 residues. From germline, CDR1 is MDHEN and CDR2 SYDVKM. V lost 7 bases to trimming and J lost 5 bases, with 8 bases between them. This chain's CDR3 is CASTSMNEKLFF. The CDR3 DNA is TGTGCCAGCACTAGTATGAATGAAAAACTGTTTTTT.

The chain carries TRBV11-2 and TRBJ2-1, with D possibly TRBD2 on 5 matching bases. CDR1 and CDR2 from the germline V gene are SGHAT and FQNNGV. The germline V and J ends were trimmed by 3 bases and 15 bases, with 15 bases remaining between them. This CDR3 region has 12 residues. CDR3 nucleotides: TGTGCCAGCAGCTTTGGAGGTAGCCGGTTGTTCTTC. Protein product: CASSFGGSRLFF.

This chain connects TRBV2 to TRBJ2-1; 13 positions agree with TRBD2. The CDR3 is 15 amino acids. Germline CDR1 reads SNHLY; CDR2 reads FYNNEI. After removal of 4 bases from V and 7 bases from J, the junction contained 4 bases not matched to a gene. CDR3 in DNA: TGTGCCAGCAGTGGGACTAGCGGGAGTGGGAATGAGCAGTTCTTC. Translating it yields CASSGTSGSGNEQFF.

The chain employs TRBV6-5 and TRBJ1-3, with unresolved D. V was shortened by 4 bases and J by 5 bases, with 18 bases between the two germline ends. Germline V gives CDR1 MNHEY, CDR2 SVGAGI. The CDR3 loop spans 16 amino acids. The CDR3 protein is CASSSRGGEIRNTIYF. In DNA form, the CDR3 reads TGTGCCAGCAGTTCCCGGGGTGGGGAAATAAGAAACACCATATATTTT.

For the CDR3, the DNA is TGTGCCAGCAGCCTTGACACCGGAACCTACAATGAGCAGTTCTTC. This encodes CASSLDTGTYNEQFF. The V gene is TRBV7-9, the J gene TRBJ2-1; D gene ambiguous. CDR1 is SEHNR and CDR2 is FQNEAQ in the germline V gene (reference sequence). V was trimmed by 5 bases and J by 2 bases, leaving 13 bases between them. This CDR3 is 15 amino acids long.

The chain employs TRBV10-1 and TRBJ2-1; D is unclear. Germline CDR1 WNHNN, CDR2 SYGVQD (reference sequence). This CDR3 has 10 amino acids. V was cut by 5 bases and J by 10 bases, with 6 bases left in between. CDR3 amino acids: CASSLAEQFF. In nucleotides, the CDR3 is TGCGCCAGCAGTTTGGCAGAGCAGTTCTTC.

V usage is TRBV5-1 and J usage is TRBJ1-2; maybe TRBD1 (5 bases). V lost 9 bases and J lost 5, with 17 bases in between. This CDR3 comprises 13 residues. The germline V gene has CDR1 SGHRS and CDR2 YFSETQ. The CDR3 region is CATSGDGVYGYTF. The CDR3 region has the DNA TGCGCCACAAGCGGGGACGGTGTTTATGGCTACACCTTC.

V and J are TRBV27 and TRBJ2-5; 7 bases match TRBD2. Germline CDR1 is MNHEY and CDR2 is SMNVEV (reference sequence). V shed 11 bases, J shed 1 base, and the junction held 13 bases outside the gene matches. There are 15 residues in the CDR3. CDR3 DNA sequence: TGTGCCTCGCTAGACGGGGGAGGGATCCAAGAGACCCAGTACTTC. Its protein is CASLDGGGIQETQYF.

This chain joins TRBV4-2 and TRBJ2-3; D may be TRBD2 (6 bases). Per the germline V gene, CDR1 is LGHNA and CDR2 is YNFKEQ. The V end was cut by 0 bases, the J end by 2 bases, with 18 bases between. This CDR3 has 18 residues. Here the CDR3 reads CASSQEWLGTPNTDTQYF. The DNA for the CDR3 is TGTGCCAGCAGCCAAGAATGGCTCGGGACTCCTAACACAGATACGCAGTATTTT.

The chain recombines TRBV7-9 with TRBJ2-1, with D tentatively TRBD2 (7 bases). The CDR3 is made up of 18 amino acids. Germline V gives CDR1 SEHNR, CDR2 FQNEAQ (reference sequence). With 5 bases removed from V and 2 bases from J, the gap between germline ends came to 22 bases. As DNA, the CDR3 is TGTGCCAGCAGCCCCCAGGGGAGAGGGAGGGCCACCTACAATGAGCAGTTCTTC. It is translated as CASSPQGRGRATYNEQFF. The whole variable domain, filled in from reference TRBV7-9 and TRBJ2-1, reads DTGVSQNPRHKITKRGQNVTFRCDPISEHNRLYWYRQTLGQGPEFLTYFQNEAQLEKSRLLSDRFSAERPKGSFSTLEIQRTEQGDSAMYLCASSPQGRGRATYNEQFFGPGTRLTVL.

The rearrangement links TRBV29-1 to TRBJ2-3; D is undetermined. Trimming removed 7 bases from V and 1 base from J, with 21 bases in between. Germline V lookup: CDR1 SQVTM, CDR2 ANQGSEA. The CDR3 has 16 residues. The CDR3 coding sequence is TGCAGCGGATTTGTTGGAGCCGCACATGGCACAGATACGCAGTATTTT. This gives the protein CSGFVGAAHGTDTQYF.

The rearrangement links TRBV14 to TRBJ2-3; unclear D gene. Trimming stripped 1 base from V and 1 base from J, with 9 bases between. Germline V gene data show CDR1 as SGHDN and CDR2 as FVKESK. This CDR3 has 15 residues. The CDR3 DNA reads as TGTGCCAGCAGCCAAGGGGCCCACGGCACAGATACGCAGTATTTT. Protein product: CASSQGAHGTDTQYF.

This chain links TRBV4-3 with TRBJ2-6; 8 nucleotides align to TRBD1. CDR3 length equals 15 residues. Germline assignment: CDR1 LGHNA and CDR2 YSLEER. V lost 8 bases, J lost 8 bases, and 11 bases stayed unmatched. The CDR3 DNA is TGCGCCAGCCGGGACAGGTATACCGGGACCAACGTCCTGACTTTC. Amino acid sequence: CASRDRYTGTNVLTF.

DNA of the CDR3: TGTGCCAGCAGCCCTCCTGTACAGGTTAACACCGGGGAGCTGTTTTTT. This gives the protein CASSPPVQVNTGELFF. The chain combines TRBV7-8 with TRBJ2-2; D perhaps matches TRBD1 (5 bases). From germline, CDR1 is SGHVS and CDR2 FQNEAQ. This CDR3 region has 16 residues. V lost 5 bases and J 2 bases, leaving 15 bases between the germline ends. Based on the CDR3 plus reference TRBV7-8 and TRBJ2-2, the full variable domain is GAGVSQSPRYKVAKRGQDVALRCDPISGHVSLFWYQQALGQGPEFLTYFQNEAQLDKSGLPSDRFFAERPEGSVSTLKIQRTQQEDSAVYLCASSPPVQVNTGELFFGEGSRLTVL.

The chain carries TRBV5-6 and TRBJ2-7, with a tentative D call TRBD1 (5 bases). This CDR3 is 14 amino acids long. Germline CDR1 and CDR2: SGHDT and YYEEEE. The V and J ends lost 4 bases and 2 bases respectively, with 13 bases between them. In DNA, the CDR3 is TGTGCCAGCAGCGACGTGGGCAGGGCCTACGAGCAGTACTTC. Translating it yields CASSDVGRAYEQYF. Based on the CDR3 plus reference TRBV5-6 and TRBJ2-7, the full variable domain is DAGVTQSPTHLIKTRGQQVTLRCSPKSGHDTVSWYQQALGQGPQFIFQYYEEEERQRGNFPDRFSGHQFPNYSSELNVNALLLGDSALYLCASSDVGRAYEQYFGPGTRLTVT.

CDR3 DNA: TGTGCCAGCAGTCCCCCGGACAGGAGAGGCTACACCTTC. It codes for CASSPPDRRGYTF. The chain combines TRBV28 with TRBJ1-2, with 7 nucleotides matching TRBD1. With V trimmed by 5 bases and J by 8 bases, 8 bases remained unmatched. This CDR3 contains 13 residues. Germline V CDR1 and CDR2: MDHEN, SYDVKM.

The chain recombines TRBV5-1 with TRBJ2-5; 8 bases agree with TRBD2. The assigned J gene may be wrong: the sequence end matches TRBJ2-7 better. The germline V gene encodes CDR1 SGHRS and CDR2 YFSETQ. The CDR3 runs to 14 residues. In nucleotides, the CDR3 is TGCGCCAGCAGCGCCGGGACTAGTCTTTACGAGCAGTACTTC. Its translation: CASSAGTSLYEQYF.

This rearrangement joins TRBV2 to TRBJ2-7, with D possibly being TRBD1 (6 bases). Germline assignment: CDR1 SNHLY and CDR2 FYNNEI. There are 14 residues in the CDR3. V lost 6 bases and J lost 0, with 12 bases in between. The CDR3 DNA sequence: TGTGCCAGCAGCGTAACGACAGGCTCCTACGAGCAGTACTTC. It translates to CASSVTTGSYEQYF.

This clone was observed once. This sequence joins TRBV6-5 and TRBJ1-1, with 7 bases fitting TRBD1. Germline values: CDR1 MNHEY, CDR2 SVGAGI. J lost 10 bases, V lost 0 bases, and 5 bases had no gene match. The CDR3 totals 13 residues. In DNA form, the CDR3 reads TGTGCCAGCAGTTACTCGACAGGGATGGCAGCTTTCTTT. As protein: CASSYSTGMAAFF.

The genes are TRBV29-1 and TRBJ2-7, with 8 bases aligning to TRBD1. V was clipped by 3 bases and J by 3 bases; unmatched bases: 4. This CDR3 has 13 residues. Germline values: CDR1 SQVTM, CDR2 ANQGSEA. CDR3 coding DNA: TGCAGCGTTGAGACAGGGGCCCGCTACGAGCAGTACTTC. Translation: CSVETGARYEQYF.

The rearrangement links TRBV21-1 to TRBJ2-5; the table names TRBD2, a call not compared with the DNA. TRBV21-1 is a recognized pseudogene. The length of the CDR3 is 23 residues. The CDR3 loop is CASSRWRPWPRGRAVRDQETQYF. The CDR3 DNA sequence: TGTGCCAGCAGCAGATGGAGGCCCTGGCCGCGCGGGAGGGCCGTAAGGGACCAAGAGACCCAGTACTTC.

This chain uses TRBV6-5 with TRBJ2-7; perhaps TRBD1 as D (6 bases). The CDR3 runs 14 residues. Germline loops: CDR1 MNHEY, CDR2 SVGAGI. V gave up 8 bases and J gave up 4 bases, with 18 bases separating them. The chain's CDR3 is CASVPDRFPYEQYF. CDR3 bases: TGTGCCAGCGTCCCGGACAGATTCCCTTACGAGCAGTACTTC.